This record looks at one T cell receptor (beta chain) sequence and its context. Combining a sample-barcoded 5' primer with a J-beta primer mix, a second PCR ran for roughly 7 to 11 cycles. TCRdb re-called the 5' RACE reads through MiXCR, storing one row per CDR3 protein. This repertoire shows 950,000 to 1,200,000 distinct CDR3 sequences, about two fifths found once; its top ten account for roughly 14%. This entry belongs to a study of blood T cells in healthy people across ages. The sample consisted of blood. The source is a man aged 18 to 29 in good health.

Here the CDR3 DNA reads TGTGCCAGCAGTTTGGGGACAGGGGTTAACACCGGGGAGCTGTTTTTT. It is translated as CASSLGTGVNTGELFF. The rearrangement joins TRBV12-3 or TRBV12-4 to TRBJ2-2; 10 bases line up with TRBD1. The CDR3 runs 16 residues. V lost 3 bases, J lost 2 bases, and 3 bases stayed unmatched.